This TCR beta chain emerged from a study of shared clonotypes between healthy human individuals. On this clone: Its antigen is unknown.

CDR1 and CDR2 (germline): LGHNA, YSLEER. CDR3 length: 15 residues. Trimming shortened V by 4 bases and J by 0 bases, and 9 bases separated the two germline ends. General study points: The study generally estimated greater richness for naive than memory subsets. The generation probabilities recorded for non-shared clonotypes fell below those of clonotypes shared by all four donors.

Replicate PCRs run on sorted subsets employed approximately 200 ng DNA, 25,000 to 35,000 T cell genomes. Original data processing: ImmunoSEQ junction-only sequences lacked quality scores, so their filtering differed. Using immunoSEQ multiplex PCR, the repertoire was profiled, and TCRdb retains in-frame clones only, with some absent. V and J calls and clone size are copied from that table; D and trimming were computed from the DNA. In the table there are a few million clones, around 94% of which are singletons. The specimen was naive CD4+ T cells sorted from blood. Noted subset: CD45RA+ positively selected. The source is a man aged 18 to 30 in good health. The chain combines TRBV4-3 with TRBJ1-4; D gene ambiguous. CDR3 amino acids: CASSPVPATNEKLFF. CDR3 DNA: TGCGCCAGCAGCCCGGTCCCCGCAACTAATGAAAAACTGTTTTTT.